These 9 T cell receptor beta chains originate from one sample sequenced in a study of response to subunit inactivated influenza vaccine. TCRdb used MiXCR to reprocess the RT-PCR reads, holding one entry per CDR3 protein. The sample records about 240,000 distinct CDR3 sequences, about 12% being singletons. Sequences were derived from non-naive T cells sorted from PBMCs, sampled roughly 15 days before vaccination. These receptors all come from a man aged 45 to 65 who received an inactivated influenza vaccine.

This clonotype was detected a few times. This chain uses TRBV7-9 with TRBJ2-7; tentative D call: TRBD2 (5 bases). Looked up from germline, CDR1 is SEHNR and CDR2 is FQNEAQ (reference sequence). V was pared by 5 bases and J by 6 bases, with 14 bases between. The CDR3 has 13 residues. Here the CDR3 reads CASSPEAVGEQYF. The CDR3 DNA is TGTGCCAGCAGCCCCGAAGCGGTCGGCGAGCAGTACTTC.

In its sample, this clonotype was seen a few times. V gene TRBV6-1 combines with J gene TRBJ1-1; 10 bases line up with TRBD1. The CDR3 length is 14 residues. Germline trimming cut 6 bases from V and 1 base from J; bases unmatched to any gene: 2. Germline values: CDR1 MNHNS, CDR2 SASEGT. In nucleotides, the CDR3 is TGTGCCAGCAGGGGACAGGGGAGGAACACTGAAGCTTTCTTT. Protein product: CASRGQGRNTEAFF.

J is TRBJ2-4 and V is TRBV7-2; TRBD2 agrees at 9 bases. The CDR3 covers 17 residues. After removal of 1 base from V and 0 bases from J, the junction contained 4 bases not matched to a gene. The germline gives CDR1 SGHTA, CDR2 FQGNSA. The CDR3 is CASSLVGGRGAKNIQYF. The CDR3 DNA reads TGTGCCAGCAGCTTAGTGGGCGGGAGGGGAGCCAAAAACATTCAGTACTTC.

V gene TRBV18 combines with J gene TRBJ2-1, with D hard to call. Germline V gives CDR1 KGHSH, CDR2 LQKENI. The germline V and J ends were trimmed by 6 bases and 0 bases, with 6 bases remaining between them. CDR3 length equals 13 residues. Written as DNA, the CDR3 is TGTGCCAGCTCCCAGAGCTCCTACAATGAGCAGTTCTTC. This sequence encodes CASSQSSYNEQFF.

The sample holds many counts of this clonotype. The chain combines TRBV18 with TRBJ2-7; D gene ambiguous. The CDR3 contains 12 residues. Germline CDR1 is KGHSH and CDR2 is LQKENI. The V gene lost 4 bases and the J gene lost 4 bases, with 8 bases spanning the gap. The chain's CDR3 is CASSQETYEQYF. The CDR3 coding sequence is TGTGCCAGCTCACAGGAAACGTACGAGCAGTACTTC.

This clonotype appeared a few times. This chain connects TRBV28 to TRBJ2-2, with 9 bases identical to TRBD2. After removal of 7 bases from V and 4 bases from J, the junction contained 7 bases not matched to a gene. Germline assignment: CDR1 MDHEN and CDR2 SYDVKM. CDR3 length: 15 amino acids. In DNA, the CDR3 is TGTGCCAGCACTGGCGGGGGGGCCGGCACCGGGGAGCTGTTTTTT. Protein product: CASTGGGAGTGELFF.

V and J are TRBV5-6 and TRBJ2-3; perhaps TRBD2 as D (6 bases). Per the germline V gene, CDR1 is SGHDT and CDR2 is YYEEEE. V gave up 3 bases and J gave up 1 base, with 15 bases separating them. This CDR3 spans 16 amino acids. The CDR3 protein is CASSSDPGGGTDTQYF. CDR3 nucleotide sequence: TGTGCCAGCAGCTCCGACCCTGGCGGGGGCACAGATACGCAGTATTTT.

This clonotype was observed a few times. The chain uses TRBV20-1 and TRBJ2-1; TRBD1 or TRBD2 may be the D gene (7 bases each). Germline CDR1 DFQATT, CDR2 SNEGSKA (reference sequence). The CDR3 covers 15 residues. V was shortened by 5 bases and J by 6 bases, with 20 bases between the two germline ends. The CDR3 DNA reads as TGCAGTGCTCCGAGGGAGGGGGCGCGTAGCAATGAGCAGTTCTTC. The encoded protein is CSAPREGARSNEQFF.

The J gene is TRBJ1-1, the V gene TRBV5-1; TRBD1 matches at 8 bases. The CDR3 loop spans 16 amino acids. Germline CDR1 is SGHRS and CDR2 is YFSETQ. The J segment lost 1 base and the V segment lost 3 bases, leaving 8 bases of the junction unmatched. CDR3 in DNA: TGCGCCAGCAGCTGGGCGGCCGGGACAGGGAACACTGAAGCTTTCTTT. This gives the protein CASSWAAGTGNTEAFF.